This record covers a single T cell receptor (beta chain). Its antigen is still unknown. Base qualities are not at hand, and no much larger clone is one base apart. Receptor amplification or capture employed the immunoSEQ multiplex PCR assay. For the multiplex PCR, a mixture combining 60 forward primers for TCR Vbeta segments and 13 reverse primers for TCR Jbeta segments was used. A multiplex PCR assay on genomic DNA amplified the CDR3 region of rearranged TCR beta genes. The amplified TCR beta libraries were sequenced on the Illumina HiSeq System as 87-base-pair reads. As for how the authors treated the data: A later analysis counted 65 million to 90 million unique TCR beta chains across the 550 to 800 repertoires, and around 9.9 million of these chains were shared by at least two donors. Raw reads were error-corrected and collapsed into unique sequences with a nearest-neighbor algorithm that merged closely related sequences to remove PCR and sequencing errors. V, D and J gene segments were assigned by aligning CDR3 sequences to IMGT reference sequences. Each retained sequence needed at least a six-nucleotide match to both a V gene segment and a J gene segment. A rearrangement was called productive if the CDR3 had no stop codons and remained in frame with V and J, and every other rearrangement was called non-productive. Following IMGT convention, CDR3 was defined as the stretch from the second conserved V-encoded cysteine to the conserved J-encoded phenylalanine. Sequences without an unambiguous match to a single V gene segment were excluded from the earlier analysis of 450 to 750 of the donors. In an earlier analysis of a few hundred of the donors, V segments were called functional above 56.7% productive rearrangements and were called segregating when the between-donor standard deviation exceeded 5%. A statistical classification framework was built to diagnose cytomegalovirus status from the catalog of TCR beta chain sequences. In a later analysis, TCR nucleotide sequences were compared against IMGT/GENE-DB human TR gene sequences so that V and J genes could be assigned. Using the TCRdist pipeline, a later analysis assigned CDR3 sequences along with most-parsimonious VDJ recombination scenarios. A later analysis defined each TCR beta chain by its CDR3 amino acid sequence plus V-gene family, and excluded reads lacking a unique V-gene family. As a way to deal with suspected cross-contamination and a sequencing artifact, a later analysis dropped approximately 570 nucleotide sequences that were highly shared and had low generation probability. A later analysis calculated a clonal expansion index for each public chain from normalized within-repertoire ranks of inferred template counts. A later analysis computed generation probabilities with a VDJ recombination model fitted to out-of-frame rearrangements, and checked the results against IGoR. In a later analysis, hypergeometric tests were used to score TCR-TCR, TCR-HLA and TCR-CMV co-occurrence, with a repertoire-size bias correction applied to TCR pairs. A later analysis estimated false discovery rates by permuting HLA or CMV assignments 20 times. In a later analysis, co-occurring TCRs were grouped with DBSCAN, and TCRdist sequence similarity was added when clustering was performed within HLA-allele-positive subsets. For co-occurrence clustering, repertoires with fewer than 30,000 or more than 120,000 public chains were excluded, along with about five repertoires with anomalous nucleotide sharing. The immuneACCESS repertoire file appears here via TCRdb, limited to in-frame rearrangements. These files lack a portion of the clones; in checked studies, under half of the deficit traces to unresolved V genes, and the cause of the others is not known. The DNA gave D and trimming, while V, J and clone size come from that table. The sample profile shows fewer than 250,000 clones; around nine tenths of them were found once. Around 1.5% of the sample goes to the ten largest clones.

The cohort was made up of 666 healthy bone marrow donors. All cohort members were sampled while nominally healthy, although unrecorded immune exposures were likely present. The donor was CMV seronegative and belonged to the group of roughly 330 seronegative cohort members. A peripheral blood sample was collected from each donor, and TCR beta sequencing was performed on peripheral blood mononuclear cells. The Qiagen DNeasy Blood Extraction Kit was used to extract genomic DNA from the blood cell samples. These data come from a study of cytomegalovirus exposure and HLA in healthy donors (dated by TCRdb to the late 2010s). Concerning the study at large: An earlier analysis of 587 of the donors reported approximately 300 Gb of sequence data and roughly 120 million unique TCR beta sequences obtained from about 200 million T cells. Donor age, sex, ethnicity and CMV serostatus were compiled alongside the repertoire data. The study aimed to test whether signatures of past pathogen exposure could be identified by cataloging public T cell receptors. The later analysis used no new phenotypic data to find candidate immune exposures, relying instead on TCR beta sequences and their occurrence across donors. All discovery cohort repertoires had been generated using a single sequencing platform. Of the roughly 400 genotyped donors, roughly 85% fell in the genetic ancestry cluster associated with self-reported Caucasian donors. HLA typing covered class I and class II loci at four-digit resolution. A later analysis re-analyzed previously published TCR beta repertoires from roughly 690 donors and added high-resolution HLA genotyping to study TCR occurrence patterns. A later genetic analysis took genome-wide SNP genotypes for about three fifths of the roughly 700 donors and used that subset as a discovery cohort. To decide whether each TCR beta V gene segment behaved as functional or pseudogenic, an earlier analysis of some 570 of the donors relied on high-throughput TCR beta sequencing. On average, 235,054 unique TCR beta nucleotide sequences were sequenced per donor among 350 to 400 genotyped donors of the cohort, with roughly 18% of those sequences being non-productive. Several DR-DQ haplotypes were handled as single units for association and clustering, since linkage in the cohort was strong. An early release covering around 630 HLA-typed donors comprised about 320 gigabases of sequencing data and around 80 million unique TCR sequences. The study used immunosequencing to profile the T cell repertoires of 666 subjects and linked those repertoires to cytomegalovirus serostatus. The number of donors typed differed by locus, with roughly 629-640 for A, B, C, DRB1 and DQB1, 522 for DQA1, some 570 for DPA1, and around 450 for DPB1. In addition to the first cohort of 666 subjects, a separate validation cohort of 120 different subjects was used. To predict cytomegalovirus infection status, the study brought together high-throughput TCR immunosequencing, statistical association of individual TCRs with disease status, and machine learning. The full study reports these points: Correlated functional status among segregating V segments might reflect linkage disequilibrium, but an unknown experimental factor could not be ruled out. The authors suggested that the approach could potentially be extended to other disease states and immunological phenotypes. A later analysis reported that several top co-occurrence clusters appeared linked to parvovirus B19, influenza, CMV and Epstein-Barr virus. In a later analysis, HLA-associated TCR beta chains showed more clonal expansion and lower generation probabilities than non-associated chains that were equally common. A further reported finding was that TCR beta sequences accurately predicted the HLA-A and HLA-B alleles for most subjects in the first cohort. A few of the identified cytomegalovirus-associated TCR beta chains were confirmed in vitro to be specific for cytomegalovirus antigens. The classifier was reported to diagnose cytomegalovirus status with high specificity and sensitivity in both the original cohort and the validation cohort. HLA typing was unavailable for some donors at each locus, so association tests used only the typed subset. A group of highly shared sequence variants was considered likely to be a technical artifact of the sequencing pipeline. In a later analysis, TCR association rates were found to vary across HLA loci, with the most associated TCRs seen for DRB1 alleles and the fewest for HLA-C alleles. A total of fewer than 200 TCR beta chains were listed by the study as associated with cytomegalovirus. According to a later analysis, most CMV-associated TCR beta chains appeared to be HLA-restricted, and the HLA associations seemed to be driven largely by CMV exposure. Assigning TCR associations to individual alleles was difficult when HLA alleles, especially DR and DQ, strongly co-occurred. The only immune exposure information available for the cohort was CMV serostatus. Across donors, most TCR sequences were observed very rarely, whereas some public TCRs were present in many individuals. Roughly uniform sequencing depth across donors was assumed in presence/absence analyses, although this assumption may not hold. In an earlier analysis of about 550 of the donors, most TCR beta V segments were observed in productive rearrangements about 87% or about 30% of the time, broadly matching IMGT annotations. A later genetic analysis associated a missense DCLRE1C variant with V-gene and J-gene trimming of TCR beta chains, and an independent cohort replicated the association. According to a later genetic analysis, donors in an Asian-associated ancestry cluster had fewer N-insertions in productive TCRs than the roughly 700-donor mean. Only TCR beta chains were sequenced in this cohort, and the absence of alpha or paired-chain data limited detectable features. Because counts were too low, 15 to 20 rarely observed V segments, including chromosome 9 orphons, were excluded from the earlier analysis of 500 to 700 of the donors. The 87-base-pair reads could not distinguish some IMGT-functional V segments, including TRBV6-2 and TRBV6-3, so those segments were excluded. At a false discovery rate of 0.05, a later analysis linked around 17,000 TCR beta sequences to specific HLA alleles.

The germline V gene encodes CDR1 LNHDA and CDR2 SQIVND (reference sequence). Including the terminal cysteine and phenylalanine, the CDR3 comprises 13 residues. Here the CDR3 DNA is all that survives: 39 bases in frame from base 1. V lost 6 bases and J lost 1 base; the stretch between them is 10 bases long. The source is a woman between 18 and 29 years old in good health and CMV-seronegative. The sample consisted of PBMCs. In this chain, TRBV19 is recombined with TRBJ2-7; a weak D assignment points to TRBD2 (5 bases agree). This receptor has the CDR3 CASSLGDSYEQYF. The DNA reads as follows: TGTGCCAGTAGCCTCGGGGATTCCTACGAGCAGTACTTC. The full variable domain, completed from the reference TRBV19 and TRBJ2-7 proteins outside the CDR3, reads DGGITQSPKYLFRKEGQNVTLSCEQNLNHDAMYWYRQDPGQGLRLIYYSQIVNDFQKGDIAEGYSVSREKKESFPLTVTSAQKNPTAFYLCASSLGDSYEQYFGPGTRLTVT.